This TCR beta chain is from a study of CD8 T cells in ankylosing spondylitis. The study, taken as a whole, reports: There was a TCR beta motif, made of several highly homologous variants, that appeared characteristic of ankylosing spondylitis blood. Some motif variants had been reported before (in reactive arthritis synovial fluid and blood). From matched ankylosing spondylitis synovial fluid, disease-linked clones were reportedly recovered at significantly enriched levels.

V trimming: 4 bases; J trimming: 8 bases; junction bases outside the gene matches: 7. This CDR3 has 14 amino acids. Germline values: CDR1 MGHDK, CDR2 SYGVNS. With molecular barcodes, quantitative 5'-RACE was used to make the TCR beta libraries. MiXCR, applied by TCRdb to the 5' RACE reads, yields one record per CDR3 protein. The top ten hold approximately 14% of the sample, which has a few hundred thousand distinct CDR3 sequences, less than 10% seen once. The sample holds a few counts of this clonotype. What it recognizes is unknown. What was sequenced was blood, either unsorted or a sorted T cell fraction (not recorded which). The chain has TRBV25-1 and TRBJ2-3; 9 bases are a match to TRBD2. The source of this sequence is a male donor with ankylosing spondylitis. The CDR3 sequence is CASSGLAGGPTQYF. The CDR3 nucleotides are TGTGCCAGCAGTGGTCTGGCGGGAGGGCCTACGCAGTATTTT.